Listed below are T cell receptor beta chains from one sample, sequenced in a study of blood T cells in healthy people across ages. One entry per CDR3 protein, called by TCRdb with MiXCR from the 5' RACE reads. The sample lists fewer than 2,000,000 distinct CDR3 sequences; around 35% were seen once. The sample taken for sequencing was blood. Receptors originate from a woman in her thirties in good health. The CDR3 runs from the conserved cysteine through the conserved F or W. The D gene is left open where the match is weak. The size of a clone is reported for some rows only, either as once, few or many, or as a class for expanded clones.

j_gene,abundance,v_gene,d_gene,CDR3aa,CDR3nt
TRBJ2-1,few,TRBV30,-,CAWSVFQGRGGLEQFF,TGTGCCTGGAGTGTTTTCCAGGGCCGCGGGGGCTTGGAGCAGTTCTTC
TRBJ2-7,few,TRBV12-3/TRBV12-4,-,CASSLAWGDYEQYF,TGTGCCAGCAGTTTGGCTTGGGGGGACTACGAGCAGTACTTC
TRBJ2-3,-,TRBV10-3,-,CAISKTGEETDTQYF,TGTGCCATCAGTAAGACTGGAGAGGAGACAGATACGCAGTATTTT
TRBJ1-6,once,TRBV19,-,CASDDKGYNSPLHF,TGTGCCAGCGACGATAAGGGCTATAATTCACCCCTCCACTTT
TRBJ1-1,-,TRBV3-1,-,CASSVTGRKNTEAFF,TGTGCCAGCAGCGTTACCGGAAGGAAGAACACTGAAGCTTTCTTT
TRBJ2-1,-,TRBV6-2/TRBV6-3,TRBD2,CASSYSLAGDYNEQFF,TGTGCCAGCAGTTACTCACTAGCGGGGGACTACAATGAGCAGTTCTTC
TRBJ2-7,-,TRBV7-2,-,CASSPKPEYEQYF,TGTGCCAGCAGCCCCAAGCCCGAATACGAGCAGTACTTC
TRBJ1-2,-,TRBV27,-,CASSVGGVEVLYYGYTF,TGTGCCAGCAGTGTCGGGGGCGTAGAGGTCCTGTACTATGGCTACACCTTC
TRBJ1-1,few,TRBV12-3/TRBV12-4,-,CASSREERYSFPGTEAFF,TGTGCCAGCAGTCGAGAAGAAAGATACAGTTTCCCGGGGACTGAAGCTTTCTTT
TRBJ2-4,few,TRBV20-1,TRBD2,CSAPPGLLPTQYF,TGCAGTGCCCCACCGGGACTACTACCCACCCAGTACTTC
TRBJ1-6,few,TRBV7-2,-,CASSPLYQGSPLHF,TGTGCCAGCAGCCCTCTATATCAGGGATCACCCCTCCACTTT
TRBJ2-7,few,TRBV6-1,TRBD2,CAIQSGRGNDYEQYF,TGTGCCATCCAGAGCGGGAGGGGGAATGATTACGAGCAGTACTTC
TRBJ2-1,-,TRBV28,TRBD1,CASSLWGQGLYFGNNEQFF,TGTGCCAGCAGTTTATGGGGACAGGGGCTCTACTTTGGAAACAATGAGCAGTTCTTC
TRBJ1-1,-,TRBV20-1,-,CRGPHGLQNTEAFF,TGCAGGGGCCCTCATGGACTGCAGAACACTGAAGCTTTCTTT
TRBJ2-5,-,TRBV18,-,CASSPLRMVGGETQYF,TGTGCCAGCTCACCTTTACGGATGGTAGGCGGGGAGACCCAGTACTTC
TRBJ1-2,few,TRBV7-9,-,CASSRERAQGYTF,TGTGCCAGCAGCCGAGAACGGGCACAGGGCTACACCTTC
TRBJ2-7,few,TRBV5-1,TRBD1,CASSWTGQTYEQYF,TGCGCCAGCAGCTGGACAGGACAGACCTACGAGCAGTACTTC
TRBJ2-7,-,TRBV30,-,CAWSAQNYEQYF,TGTGCCTGGAGTGCACAGAACTACGAGCAGTACTTC
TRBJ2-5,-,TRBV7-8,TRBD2,CASSSLARGDQETQYF,TGTGCCAGCAGCTCACTAGCGCGCGGAGACCAAGAGACCCAGTACTTC
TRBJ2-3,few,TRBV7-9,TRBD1,CASSRQGGLTDTQYF,TGTGCCAGCAGTCGACAGGGGGGACTCACAGATACGCAGTATTTT
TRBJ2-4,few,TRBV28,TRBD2,CASSETSGRAKNIQYF,TGTGCCAGCAGCGAGACTAGCGGGAGAGCCAAAAACATTCAGTACTTC
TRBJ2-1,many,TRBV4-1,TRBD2,CASSQPRLAGGNEQFF,TGCGCCAGCAGCCAACCTAGACTAGCGGGTGGTAATGAGCAGTTCTTC
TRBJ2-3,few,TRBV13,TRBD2,CASSLAFPGLATDTQYF,TGTGCCAGCAGCTTAGCCTTTCCGGGACTAGCCACAGATACGCAGTATTTT
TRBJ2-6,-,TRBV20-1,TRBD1,CSANRGTGANVLTF,TGCAGTGCTAACAGGGGAACTGGGGCCAACGTCCTGACTTTC
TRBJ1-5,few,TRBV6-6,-,CATSRLYSNQPQHF,TGTGCCACCTCGCGACTCTATAGCAATCAGCCCCAGCATTTT
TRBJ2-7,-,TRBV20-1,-,CSARDYLGNSYEQYF,TGCAGTGCTAGAGACTACCTGGGGAACTCCTACGAGCAGTACTTC
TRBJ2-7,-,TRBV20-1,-,CSAREIITYEQYF,TGCAGTGCTAGAGAAATCATTACCTACGAGCAGTACTTC
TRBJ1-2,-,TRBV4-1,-,CASSQVGVYGYTF,TGCGCCAGCAGCCAAGTTGGTGTCTATGGCTACACCTTC
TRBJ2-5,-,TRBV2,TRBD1,CASRHTGGEETQYF,TGTGCCAGCAGGCACACAGGGGGCGAGGAGACCCAGTACTTC
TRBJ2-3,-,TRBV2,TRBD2,CASSDSAGGIGTDTQYF,TGTGCCAGCAGTGATTCTGCGGGAGGGATAGGCACAGATACGCAGTATTTT
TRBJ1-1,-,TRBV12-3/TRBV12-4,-,CASRPPGGNEAFF,TGTGCCAGCAGGCCCCCCGGGGGGAATGAAGCTTTCTTT